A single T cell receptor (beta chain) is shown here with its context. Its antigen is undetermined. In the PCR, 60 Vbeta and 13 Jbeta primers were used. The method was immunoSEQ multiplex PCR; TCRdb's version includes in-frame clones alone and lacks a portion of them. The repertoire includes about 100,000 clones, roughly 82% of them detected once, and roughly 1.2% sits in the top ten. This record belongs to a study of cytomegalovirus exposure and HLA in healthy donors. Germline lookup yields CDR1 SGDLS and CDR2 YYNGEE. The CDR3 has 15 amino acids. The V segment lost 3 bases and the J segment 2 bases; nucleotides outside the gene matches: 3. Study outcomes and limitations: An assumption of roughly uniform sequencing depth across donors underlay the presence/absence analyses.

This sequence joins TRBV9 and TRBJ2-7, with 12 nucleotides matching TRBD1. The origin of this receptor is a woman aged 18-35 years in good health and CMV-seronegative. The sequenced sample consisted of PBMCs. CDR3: CASSEGTGGPYEQYF. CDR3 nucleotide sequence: TGTGCCAGCAGCGAGGGGACAGGGGGCCCCTACGAGCAGTACTTC.